The source of this TCR beta chain is a study of blood T cell repertoires in COVID-19 (TCRdb year 2020). Background for the entire study: Samples from collaborators originated in the United States, Italy and Spain and spanned both the acute and convalescent phases of COVID-19. Samples came from the ongoing ImmuneRACE study (first 160 participants) plus 1,254 subjects from 6 global collaborators. HLA class I and class II types, where available, came from metadata supplied by the sample provider rather than from assay-based typing. Subjects who had been exposed to COVID-19, were actively infected with it, or had recovered from it provided the deeply sampled blood TCRbeta repertoires that made up the dataset. The material from the prospective study consisted of cDNA or gDNA derived from T cells, B-cell-depleted T cells, or PBMCs. Nearly every sample came with metadata listing a de-identified subject ID, COVID-19 status, age in years and sex. The repertoires were released in a freely available public database meant as a resource for research on the immune response to SARS-CoV-2.

Beyond this particular receptor, the publication reports: The quantity of clinical and demographic metadata differed by source and by participant and was supplied without curation.

At one collaborating source in Seattle, patients were enrolled during active infection and were followed longitudinally through the course of disease. Each collaborating institution followed its own protocols to collect whole blood in K2EDTA tubes. For TCRbeta analysis, collaborator samples were shipped as frozen whole blood, as isolated PBMCs, or as DNA extracted from either sample type. Of note for this clone: Its target antigen remains unknown. No base quality values were provided; no much bigger clone lies one nucleotide off.

TCRbeta CDR3 regions were amplified from genomic DNA by means of the immunoSEQ Assay, a bias-controlled multiplex PCR. The authors' pipeline ran thus. Nucleated cell counts per sample were estimated from amplification of reference gene primers within the assay. Sequence reads were collapsed and filtered to measure the absolute abundance of every unique TCRbeta CDR3 rearrangement. For each sample, productive Simpson clonality was calculated as the square root of Simpson's diversity index over productive rearrangements. Imported from immuneACCESS, the table was reduced by TCRdb to in-frame sequences with V and J called. These copies leave out some clones; in studies compared against another copy, an unresolved V gene accounts for under half, and the cause of the remainder is not known. V and J calls and clone size follow that table, whereas D and trimming were derived from the DNA. Counted in this sample were 200,000 to 300,000 clones; about four fifths of them appeared once. The ten most abundant clones make up around 7.5% of the sample.

V and J are trimmed by 6 bases and 8 bases, and the gene matches miss 7 bases of the junction. The germline V gene yields ENHRY for CDR1 and SYGVKD for CDR2. Spanning cysteine to phenylalanine, the CDR3 consists of 14 amino acids. Of all the DNA, just the CDR3 is kept, 42 bases in frame from base 1. The sequence derives from a woman of 80 years or more with COVID-19, enrolled during active disease. The sample taken for sequencing was peripheral blood. The chain was built from TRBV10-3 and TRBJ1-6; 7 junctional bases match TRBD1. Read as DNA, the sequence is TGTGCCATCAGGAAGACAGGGAGTGATTCACCCCTCCACTTT. Translation gives CAIRKTGSDSPLHF.